This T cell receptor (beta chain) was recorded in a study of blood T cell repertoires in COVID-19. Study overall: Samples of COVID-19 (acute and convalescent) were obtained from the United States, Italy and Spain. In each case, the material was cDNA or gDNA derived from T cells, B-cell-depleted T cells, or PBMCs.

Original handling: How many nucleated cells were present was estimated from reference gene primer amplification. Sequenced by immunoSEQ multiplex PCR; TCRdb stores in-frame clones only, minus some. V, J and clone size were drawn from that table, and D and trimming were deduced from the DNA. Seen here are about 360,000 clones, roughly 80% observed once, and the top ten hold 0.85% to 1.3%. The material sequenced was peripheral blood. This clonotype was obtained from a human donor with acute or convalescent COVID-19. The donor label of this sample is uncertain.

CDR3: CASSLVSTYEQYF. The CDR3 DNA is TGTGCCAGCAGCTTAGTCAGTACCTACGAGCAGTACTTC. The chain joins TRBV5-6 to TRBJ2-7; D call uncertain. The CDR3 totals 13 residues. Trimming took 2 bases from V and 2 from J, leaving 8 bases between them. CDR1 is SGHDT and CDR2 is YYEEEE in the germline V gene. Supplemented by reference TRBV5-6 and TRBJ2-7, the full variable domain reads DAGVTQSPTHLIKTRGQQVTLRCSPKSGHDTVSWYQQALGQGPQFIFQYYEEEERQRGNFPDRFSGHQFPNYSSELNVNALLLGDSALYLCASSLVSTYEQYFGPGTRLTVT.